This T cell receptor (beta chain) comes out of a study of T cell repertoires in cytomegalovirus infection. In the study overall: Carrying CMV and the relevant HLA type showed in public TCR beta signatures. Study outcomes and limitations: CMV carriers with the relevant HLA were identified by cumulative public TCR beta family frequency. In two of eight donors, the top clonotype was HLA-C-restricted CMV-specific.

The CDR3 runs to 12 residues. Germline CDR1 is SEHNR and CDR2 is FQNEAQ (reference sequence). V was clipped by 9 bases and J by 9 bases, with 18 bases between them. TCRdb ran MiXCR on the reads and lists one entry per CDR3 protein. The sample has about 230,000 distinct CDR3 sequences, over 20% seen once. A note on this clonotype: The antigen remains unidentified.

This sequence was found in a human donor in good health (CMV status not recorded). Some clones in this sample may be carry-over from other donors' samples. V and J are TRBV7-9 and TRBJ2-7; D gene uncertain. Sample: CD8+ T cells from PBMCs. The CDR3 nucleotides read TGTGCCAGACACACTCGGTCCTCGGGGCAGTACTTC. Translation gives CARHTRSSGQYF.